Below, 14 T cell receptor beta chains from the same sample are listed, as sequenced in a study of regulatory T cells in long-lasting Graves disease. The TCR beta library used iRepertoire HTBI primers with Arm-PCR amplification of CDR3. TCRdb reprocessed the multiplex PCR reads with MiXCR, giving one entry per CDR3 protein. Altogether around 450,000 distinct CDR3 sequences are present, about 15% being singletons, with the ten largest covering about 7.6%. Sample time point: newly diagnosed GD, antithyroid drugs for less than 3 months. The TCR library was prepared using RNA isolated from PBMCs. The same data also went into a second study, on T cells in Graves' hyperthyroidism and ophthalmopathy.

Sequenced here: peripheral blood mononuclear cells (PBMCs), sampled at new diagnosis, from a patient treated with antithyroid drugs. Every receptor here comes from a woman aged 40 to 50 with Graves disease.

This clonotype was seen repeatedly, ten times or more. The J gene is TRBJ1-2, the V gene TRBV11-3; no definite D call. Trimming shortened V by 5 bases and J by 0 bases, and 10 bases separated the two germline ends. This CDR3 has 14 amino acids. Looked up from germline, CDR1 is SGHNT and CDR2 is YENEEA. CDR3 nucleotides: TGTGCCAGCAGCCCCATCGGAGCTAACTATGGCTACACCTTC. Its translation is CASSPIGANYGYTF.

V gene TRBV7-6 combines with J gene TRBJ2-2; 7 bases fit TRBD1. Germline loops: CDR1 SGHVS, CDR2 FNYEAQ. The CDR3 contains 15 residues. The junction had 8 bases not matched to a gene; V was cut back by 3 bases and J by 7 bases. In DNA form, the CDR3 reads TGTGCCAGCAGCTTGAGGCAAGGGGGCCTCGGGGAGCTGTTTTTT. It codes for CASSLRQGGLGELFF. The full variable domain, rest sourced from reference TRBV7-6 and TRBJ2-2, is GAGVSQSPRYKVTKRGQDVALRCDPISGHVSLYWYRQALGQGPEFLTYFNYEAQQDKSGLPNDRFSAERPEGSISTLTIQRTEQRDSAMYRCASSLRQGGLGELFFGEGSRLTVL.

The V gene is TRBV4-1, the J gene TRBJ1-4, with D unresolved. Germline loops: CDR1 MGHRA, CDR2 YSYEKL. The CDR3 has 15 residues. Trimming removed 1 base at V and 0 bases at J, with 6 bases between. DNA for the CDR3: TGCGCCAGCAGCCAAGTGGGGTCAACTAATGAAAAACTGTTTTTT. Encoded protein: CASSQVGSTNEKLFF.

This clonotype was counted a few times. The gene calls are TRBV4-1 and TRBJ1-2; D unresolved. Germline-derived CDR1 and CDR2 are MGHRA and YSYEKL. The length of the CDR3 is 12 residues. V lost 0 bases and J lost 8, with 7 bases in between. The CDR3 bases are TGCGCCAGCAGCCAAGAGATCGGGGGCTACACCTTC. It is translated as CASSQEIGGYTF.

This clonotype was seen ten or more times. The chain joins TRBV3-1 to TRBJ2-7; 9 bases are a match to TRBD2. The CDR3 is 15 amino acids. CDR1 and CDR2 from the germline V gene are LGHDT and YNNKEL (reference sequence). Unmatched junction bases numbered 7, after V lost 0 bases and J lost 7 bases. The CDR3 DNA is TGTGCCAGCAGCCAAGATGTGGCGGGAGGGTGTGAGCAGTACTTC. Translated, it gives CASSQDVAGGCEQYF.

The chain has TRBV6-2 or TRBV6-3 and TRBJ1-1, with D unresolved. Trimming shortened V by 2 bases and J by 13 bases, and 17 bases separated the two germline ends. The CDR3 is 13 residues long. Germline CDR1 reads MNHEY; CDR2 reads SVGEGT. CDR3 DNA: TGTGCCAGCAGTTACCAAGACCGAAAACTGGGTTTCTTT. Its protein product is CASSYQDRKLGFF.

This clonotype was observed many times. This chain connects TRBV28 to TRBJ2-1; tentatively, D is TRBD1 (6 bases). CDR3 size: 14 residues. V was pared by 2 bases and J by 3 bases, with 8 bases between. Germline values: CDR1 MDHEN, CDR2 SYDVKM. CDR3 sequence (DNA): TGTGCCAGCAGTTTACGGACAGTCTACAATGAGCAGTTCTTC. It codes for CASSLRTVYNEQFF.

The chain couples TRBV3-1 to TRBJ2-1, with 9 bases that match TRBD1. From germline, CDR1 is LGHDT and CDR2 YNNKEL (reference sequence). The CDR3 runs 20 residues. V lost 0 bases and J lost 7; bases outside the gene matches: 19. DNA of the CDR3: TGTGCCAGCAGCCAAGATCTGGAGGACAGGGGTATTATGGTTGGGAATGAGCAGTTCTTC. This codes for CASSQDLEDRGIMVGNEQFF.

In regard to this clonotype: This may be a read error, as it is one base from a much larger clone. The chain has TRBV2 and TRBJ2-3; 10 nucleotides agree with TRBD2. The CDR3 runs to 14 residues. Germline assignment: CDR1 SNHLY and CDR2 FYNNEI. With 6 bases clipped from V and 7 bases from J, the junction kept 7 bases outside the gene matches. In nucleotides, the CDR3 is TGTGCCAGCAGCAGAGCGGGAGGGACAAATACGCAGTATTTT. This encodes CASSRAGGTNTQYF. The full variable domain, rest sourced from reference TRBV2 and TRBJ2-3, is EPEVTQTPSHQVTQMGQEVILRCVPISNHLYFYWYRQILGQKVEFLVSFYNNEISEKSEIFDDQFSVERPDGSNFTLKIRSTKLEDSAMYFCASSRAGGTNTQYFGPGTRLTVL.

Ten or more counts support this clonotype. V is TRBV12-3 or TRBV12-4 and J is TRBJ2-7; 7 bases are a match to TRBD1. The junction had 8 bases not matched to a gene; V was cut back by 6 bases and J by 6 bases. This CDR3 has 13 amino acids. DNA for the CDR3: TGTGCCAGCAGACCCGCTACAGGGGTCGAGCAGTACTTC. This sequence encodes CASRPATGVEQYF.

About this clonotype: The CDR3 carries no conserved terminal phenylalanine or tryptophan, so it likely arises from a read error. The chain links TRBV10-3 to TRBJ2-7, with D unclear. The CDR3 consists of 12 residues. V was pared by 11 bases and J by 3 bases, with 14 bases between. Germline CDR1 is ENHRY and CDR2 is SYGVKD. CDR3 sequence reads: CAGGGNGYEQYL. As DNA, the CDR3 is TGTGCCGGCGGCGGAAATGGCTACGAGCAGTACTTA.

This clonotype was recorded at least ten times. The CDR3 here is CASSKDGNQPQHF. The CDR3 DNA reads as TGTGCCAGCAGTAAAGACGGGAATCAGCCCCAGCATTTT. V gene TRBV6-1 combines with J gene TRBJ1-5; no firm D call. The CDR3 is made up of 13 amino acids. CDR1 and CDR2 from the germline V gene are MNHNS and SASEGT. V was shortened by 5 bases and J by 4 bases, with 9 bases between the two germline ends.

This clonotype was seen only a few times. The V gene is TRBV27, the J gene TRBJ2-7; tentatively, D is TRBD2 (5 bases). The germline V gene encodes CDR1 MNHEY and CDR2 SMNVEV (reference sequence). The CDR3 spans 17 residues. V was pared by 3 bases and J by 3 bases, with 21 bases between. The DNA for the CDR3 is TGTGCCAGCAGTTTTAAGCTTCCGGGCTCCGGAGGCTACGAGCAGTACTTC. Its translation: CASSFKLPGSGGYEQYF.

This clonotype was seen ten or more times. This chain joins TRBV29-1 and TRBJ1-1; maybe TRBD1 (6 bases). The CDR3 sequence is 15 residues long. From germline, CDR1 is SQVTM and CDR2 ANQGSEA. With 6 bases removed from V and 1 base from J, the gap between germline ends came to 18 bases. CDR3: CSVQAAGHPNTEAFF. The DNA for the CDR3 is TGCAGCGTGCAAGCCGCGGGACACCCGAACACTGAAGCTTTCTTT.